Below are 21 T cell receptor beta chains sequenced from a single sample in a study of vaccination effects on CD4 cells after COVID-19. TCRdb's table, derived via immunoSEQ multiplex PCR, lists solely in-frame clones and lacks some. The table records around 50,000 clones, 60% to 75% of them present only once. Following 10 days of culture, CD4+ T cells were isolated. Participants each got two BNT162b2 or mRNA-1273 vaccine doses. These receptors have no identified antigens. Sample: CD4+ T cells from PBMCs cultured without peptide, taken after COVID-19 vaccination. The receptors derive from a human donor who received a COVID-19 vaccine.

This chain connects TRBV4-1 to TRBJ2-1; 13 nucleotides agree with TRBD2. This CDR3 has 18 amino acids. The trim removed 6 bases at V and 5 bases at J, leaving 13 bases unmatched. Germline CDR1 MGHRA, CDR2 YSYEKL. The CDR3 sequence: CASRPSRTSGRDNNEQFF. DNA for the CDR3: TGCGCCAGCAGACCCAGTCGGACTAGCGGGAGAGACAACAATGAGCAGTTCTTC.

The DNA for the CDR3 is TGTGCCAGCAGCCGTACTAGGAGACAGGGGGCCTACGAGCAGTACTTC. Protein sequence: CASSRTRRQGAYEQYF. V and J are TRBV3-1 (or the pseudogene TRBV3-2) and TRBJ2-7; 9 nucleotides match TRBD1. CDR1 and CDR2 (germline): LGHDT, YNNKEL (reference sequence). The V gene end was trimmed by 4 bases and the J gene end by 2 bases; junction bases not matched to a gene: 9. CDR3 length: 16 amino acids.

The rearrangement joins TRBV5-1 to TRBJ1-1; maybe TRBD1 (5 bases). This CDR3 contains 13 residues. The V gene lost 0 bases and the J gene lost 8 bases, with 11 bases spanning the gap. Germline lookup yields CDR1 SGHRS and CDR2 YFSETQ. The CDR3 loop is CASSLASGEEAFF. The CDR3, as DNA: TGCGCCAGCAGCTTGGCTTCGGGGGAGGAAGCTTTCTTT.

The chain carries TRBV24-1 and TRBJ2-1; 8 bases are a match to TRBD2. This CDR3 contains 13 residues. Germline V lookup: CDR1 KGHDR, CDR2 SFDVKD. V lost 5 bases, J lost 4 bases, and 0 bases stayed unmatched. The CDR3 spells CATSASGYNEQFF. The CDR3 bases are TGTGCCACCAGTGCTAGCGGGTACAATGAGCAGTTCTTC.

V gene TRBV6-4 combines with J gene TRBJ2-3, with D uncertain. V lost 3 bases and J 0 bases, leaving 4 bases between the germline ends. Looked up from germline, CDR1 is MRHNA and CDR2 is SNTAGT. The CDR3 has 13 amino acids. This chain's CDR3 is CASSDQSTDTQYF. The CDR3 bases are TGTGCCAGCAGTGATCAGAGCACAGATACGCAGTATTTT.

This clone has just a few counts. V is TRBV3-1 (or the pseudogene TRBV3-2) and J is TRBJ2-7; D is unclear. Trimming shortened V by 2 bases and J by 6 bases, and 11 bases separated the two germline ends. In germline, CDR1 is LGHDT, CDR2 YNNKEL (reference sequence). The CDR3 has 13 residues. The CDR3 spells CASSQLTDREQYF. CDR3 coding DNA: TGTGCCAGCAGCCAACTTACTGATCGCGAGCAGTACTTC.

The rearrangement uses TRBV11-3 and TRBJ1-1; maybe TRBD1 (5 bases). This CDR3 is built from 13 residues. Germline-derived CDR1 and CDR2 are SGHNT and YENEEA. The germline V and J ends were trimmed by 0 bases and 5 bases, with 7 bases remaining between them. Here the CDR3 reads CASSLEDTTEAFF. In nucleotides, the CDR3 is TGTGCCAGCAGCTTAGAGGACACAACTGAAGCTTTCTTT.

The chain uses TRBV7-2 and TRBJ1-4, with 9 positions matching TRBD1. V lost 3 bases, J lost 5 bases, and 7 bases stayed unmatched. The CDR3 length is 16 residues. CDR1 is SGHTA and CDR2 is FQGNSA in the germline V gene. The DNA of the CDR3 is TGTGCCAGCAGCTTGGACAGGGGAATTACGAATGAAAAACTGTTTTTT. This gives the protein CASSLDRGITNEKLFF.

V is TRBV24-1 and J is TRBJ2-1; 13 bases match TRBD2. V dropped 2 bases and J dropped 7; count of bases not matched to a gene: 7. Germline lookup yields CDR1 KGHDR and CDR2 SFDVKD. This CDR3 region has 17 residues. DNA of the CDR3: TGTGCCACCAGTGATTCGACACTAGCGGGAGGGACGAATGAGCAGTTCTTC. Protein product: CATSDSTLAGGTNEQFF.

Concerning this clone: Other DNA sequences in the sample encode the same CDR3. The rearrangement uses TRBV10-3 and TRBJ1-1; D uncertain. This CDR3 spans 13 amino acids. The germline CDR1 and CDR2 sequences are ENHRY and SYGVKD. Trimming took 4 bases from V and 2 from J, leaving 8 bases between them. The CDR3 sequence is CAISVTGNTEAFF. In DNA, the CDR3 is TGTGCCATCAGTGTAACGGGAAACACTGAAGCTTTCTTT.

V is TRBV30 and J is TRBJ1-5; maybe TRBD1 (5 bases). The germline gives CDR1 GTSNPN, CDR2 SVGIG (reference sequence). This CDR3 contains 13 residues. Trimming pared 0 bases from V and 5 bases from J, leaving 8 bases between. CDR3 amino acids: CAWSVRGDQPQHF. Written as DNA, the CDR3 is TGTGCCTGGAGTGTACGGGGGGATCAGCCCCAGCATTTT.

The rearrangement joins TRBV27 to TRBJ2-3; 11 nucleotides align to TRBD2. The CDR3 sequence is 17 residues long. Losses at the gene ends were 6 bases for V and 5 bases for J; bases not matched to a gene: 13. The germline gives CDR1 MNHEY, CDR2 SMNVEV (reference sequence). The CDR3: CASSKPIAGGPVDTQYF. As DNA, the CDR3 is TGTGCCAGCAGCAAACCGATAGCGGGGGGGCCAGTAGATACGCAGTATTTT.

The CDR3 DNA is TGTGCCTGGAGTGGGGGGGTGGTTGAAGCTTTCTTT. It codes for CAWSGGVVEAFF. This chain uses TRBV30 with TRBJ1-1; D possibly corresponds to TRBD1 (5 bases). Germline values: CDR1 GTSNPN, CDR2 SVGIG (reference sequence). V lost 1 base, J lost 7 bases, and 10 bases lay in between. The CDR3 has 12 residues.

This chain uses TRBV3-1 (or the pseudogene TRBV3-2) with TRBJ2-2; 12 bases agree with TRBD2. The J segment lost 4 bases and the V segment lost 4 bases, leaving 10 bases of the junction unmatched. Germline CDR1 is LGHDT and CDR2 is YNNKEL (reference sequence). CDR3 length equals 18 residues. In DNA form, the CDR3 reads TGTGCCAGCAGCCGCCCGGCTAGCGGGGGGGCCAGCACCGGGGAGCTGTTTTTT. Its protein product is CASSRPASGGASTGELFF.

V and J are TRBV7-9 and TRBJ2-3; a weak D match, TRBD2 (5 bases). The CDR3 runs 17 residues. V lost 5 bases to trimming and J lost 0 bases, with 18 bases between them. Per the germline V gene, CDR1 is SEHNR and CDR2 is FQNEAQ (reference sequence). The CDR3 region has the DNA TGTGCCAGCAGCCCGGTCCAGGACTGGTCTAGCACAGATACGCAGTATTTT. Amino acid sequence: CASSPVQDWSSTDTQYF. The full variable domain, rest sourced from reference TRBV7-9 and TRBJ2-3, is DTGVSQNPRHKITKRGQNVTFRCDPISEHNRLYWYRQTLGQGPEFLTYFQNEAQLEKSRLLSDRFSAERPKGSFSTLEIQRTEQGDSAMYLCASSPVQDWSSTDTQYFGPGTRLTVL.

The chain uses TRBV3-1 (or the pseudogene TRBV3-2) and TRBJ2-7; TRBD1 matches at 8 bases. CDR3 size: 16 residues. Looked up from germline, CDR1 is LGHDT and CDR2 is YNNKEL (reference sequence). The junction had 14 bases not matched to a gene; V was cut back by 2 bases and J by 8 bases. The CDR3 DNA reads TGTGCCAGCAGCCAACTACCCCAGGGGGCAGGAAAAAAGCAGTACTTC. Its protein product is CASSQLPQGAGKKQYF.

The rearrangement joins TRBV2 to TRBJ1-5, with 9 positions matching TRBD1. The CDR3 totals 15 residues. The V and J ends lost 3 bases and 1 base, in that order; junction bases with no gene match: 1. Germline-derived CDR1 and CDR2 are SNHLY and FYNNEI. The CDR3 sequence: CASSEGQGSNQPQHF. The CDR3 DNA is TGTGCCAGCAGTGAGGGACAGGGAAGCAATCAGCCCCAGCATTTT.

This sequence joins TRBV6-5 and TRBJ1-2, with D uncertain. The CDR3 extends over 13 amino acids. V lost 2 bases and J 4 bases, leaving 8 bases between the germline ends. Looked up from germline, CDR1 is MNHEY and CDR2 is SVGAGI. This chain's CDR3 is CASSYAAVYGYTF. Written as DNA, the CDR3 is TGTGCCAGCAGTTACGCCGCAGTCTATGGCTACACCTTC.

The chain combines TRBV13 with TRBJ2-7, with a tentative D call TRBD1 (6 bases). The ends were cut back, 2 bases at V and 4 bases at J, with 12 bases in the middle. Germline CDR1 is PRHDT and CDR2 is FYEKMQ (reference sequence). The CDR3 extends over 14 amino acids. The CDR3 sequence is CASSLRDTRYEQYF. The CDR3 coding sequence is TGTGCCAGCAGCTTAAGGGACACCCGATACGAGCAGTACTTC.

V gene TRBV5-8 combines with J gene TRBJ2-1; D may correspond to TRBD1 or TRBD2 (5 bases each). Deletions cut 3 bases from V and 10 bases from J, with 8 bases between. This CDR3 spans 11 amino acids. CDR1 is SGHTS and CDR2 is YDEGEE in the germline V gene. CDR3 DNA: TGTGCCAGCAGCTACCGGGGCGAGCAGTTCTTC. It specifies CASSYRGEQFF. Full variable domain (rest looked up from reference TRBV5-8 and TRBJ2-1): EAGVTQSPTHLIKTRGQQATLRCSPISGHTSVYWYQQALGLGLQFLLWYDEGEERNRGNFPPRFSGRQFPNYSSELNVNALELEDSALYLCASSYRGEQFFGPGTRLTVL.

The chain is built from TRBV7-9 and TRBJ1-6, with TRBD1 matching over 7 bases. This CDR3 spans 16 amino acids. CDR1 is SEHNR and CDR2 is FQNEAQ in the germline V gene (reference sequence). The V gene end was trimmed by 5 bases and the J gene end by 0 bases; junction bases not matched to a gene: 4. The CDR3 is CASSQGGNSYNSPLHF. CDR3 DNA: TGTGCCAGCAGCCAGGGGGGAAACTCCTATAATTCACCCCTCCACTTT. Combining the CDR3 with reference TRBV7-9 and TRBJ1-6 gives the whole variable domain DTGVSQNPRHKITKRGQNVTFRCDPISEHNRLYWYRQTLGQGPEFLTYFQNEAQLEKSRLLSDRFSAERPKGSFSTLEIQRTEQGDSAMYLCASSQGGNSYNSPLHFGNGTRLTVT.